This T cell receptor beta chain was recorded in a study of control samples from healthy donors and cancer patients. Some clones are missing from TCRdb's copy, which holds only in-frame ones; the method was immunoSEQ multiplex PCR. The sample includes about 120,000 clones, 87% seen only once; the top ten take over 2.5%. The CDR3 totals 14 residues. Per germline, CDR1 MDHEN and CDR2 SYDVKM. Trimming removed 2 bases from V and 8 bases from J; junction bases left unmatched: 5. The gene calls are TRBV28 and TRBJ1-2, with 10 nucleotides matching TRBD1. Sequenced sample: blood. This clonotype originated in a man aged 55 to 69 in good health. This CDR3 is CASSLAGQGQGYTF. DNA for the CDR3: TGTGCCAGCAGTTTAGCGGGACAGGGGCAGGGCTACACCTTC.